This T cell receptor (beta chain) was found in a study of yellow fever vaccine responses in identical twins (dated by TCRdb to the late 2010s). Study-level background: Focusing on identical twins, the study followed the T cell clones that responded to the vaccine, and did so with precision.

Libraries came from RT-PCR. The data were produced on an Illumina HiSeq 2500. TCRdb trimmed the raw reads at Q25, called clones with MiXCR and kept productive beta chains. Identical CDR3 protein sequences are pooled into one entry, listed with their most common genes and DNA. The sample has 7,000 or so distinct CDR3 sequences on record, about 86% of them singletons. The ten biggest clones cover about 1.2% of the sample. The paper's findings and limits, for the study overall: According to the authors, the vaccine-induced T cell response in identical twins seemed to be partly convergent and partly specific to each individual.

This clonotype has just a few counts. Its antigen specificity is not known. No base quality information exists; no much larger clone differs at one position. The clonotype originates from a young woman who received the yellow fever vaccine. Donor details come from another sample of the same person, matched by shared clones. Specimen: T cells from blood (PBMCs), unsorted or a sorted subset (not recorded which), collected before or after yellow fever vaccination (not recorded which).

The CDR3 reads as follows: CSARSTGTGLQPQHF. The DNA sequence is given as TGCAGTGCTAGATCTACCGGGACAGGGCTTCAGCCCCAGCATTTT. Here the chain combines TRBV20-1 and TRBJ1-5, and 9 bases in between align with TRBD1. Compared with germline, V lacks 2 bases and J lacks 6 bases; bases without a gene match: 8. The germline V gene (reference sequence) supplies CDR1 DFQATT and CDR2 SNEGSKA. The CDR3, cysteine through phenylalanine, is 15 amino acids long. Solely the CDR3 DNA is kept, with 45 bases framed from the first base.